This T cell receptor beta chain is from a study of blood T cell repertoires in COVID-19 (dated by TCRdb to about 2020). In terms of the full investigation: Samples from collaborators originated in the United States, Italy and Spain and spanned both the acute and convalescent phases of COVID-19. The material from the prospective study consisted of cDNA or gDNA derived from T cells, B-cell-depleted T cells, or PBMCs. The dataset comprised deeply sampled blood TCRbeta repertoires from subjects exposed to, actively infected with, or recovered from COVID-19. A freely available public database, intended as a resource for researchers studying the immune response to SARS-CoV-2, is where the repertoires were released. Samples were obtained from the ongoing ImmuneRACE study (first 160 participants) and from 1,000 to 1,500 subjects provided by 6 global collaborators. Nearly every sample came with metadata listing a de-identified subject ID, COVID-19 status, age in years and sex. Where available, HLA class I and class II types were obtained from metadata supplied by the sample provider rather than from assay-based typing.

Worth noting for this clone: There is no known antigen for this receptor. Within one base of it there is no much larger clone, and no base qualities were kept.

The germline V gene supplies CDR1 SGHRS and CDR2 YFSETQ. From the cysteine up to the phenylalanine, the CDR3 has a length of 14 residues. The entry retains the CDR3 DNA only, 42 bases that are in frame from base 1. Germline trimming: 2 bases from V, 9 bases from J; junction bases outside gene matches: 8. The immunoSEQ Assay, a bias-controlled multiplex PCR, was used to amplify TCRbeta CDR3 regions from genomic DNA. The authors' pipeline ran thus. Within the assay, amplification of reference gene primers was used to estimate how many nucleated cells each sample contained. To quantify the absolute abundance of each unique TCRbeta CDR3 rearrangement, sequence reads were collapsed and filtered. Productive Simpson clonality was computed per sample as the square root of Simpson's diversity index over productive rearrangements. The source is immuneACCESS, and TCRdb retained only in-frame sequences with V and J called. Part of the clones is not carried over; for the studies checked, unresolved V genes explain less than half of this, and the remainder is unexplained. The DNA gave D and trimming, while V, J and clone size come from that table. The sample contains 100,000 to 150,000 clones, about 88% of them found a single time. 1.2% of the sample comes from the top ten.

The research as a whole found: The amount of clinical and demographic metadata varied by source and participant and was provided uncurated.

The collaborating institutions used their own protocols to collect whole blood in K2EDTA tubes. For TCRbeta analysis, collaborators shipped samples as frozen whole blood, isolated PBMCs, or DNA extracted from either of those sample types. The V gene is TRBV5-1 and the J gene is TRBJ2-3, and TRBD1 matches 8 of the central bases. Specimen: peripheral blood. This clonotype originated in a woman aged 80 or over with acute or convalescent COVID-19. The CDR3 loop reads CASSFGQGAGTQYF. The DNA is as follows: TGCGCCAGCAGCTTCGGACAGGGTGCCGGGACGCAGTATTTT.